The TCR beta chain described here comes from a study of blood T cell repertoires in COVID-19. CDR3 size: 17 residues. Germline loops: CDR1 SGHRS, CDR2 YFSETQ. V was clipped by 0 bases and J by 0 bases; unmatched bases: 3. Method: immunoSEQ multiplex PCR; TCRdb's copy keeps in-frame clones and lacks some. The sample records 150,000 to 200,000 clones, 80% to 90% being singletons. What was sequenced was peripheral blood. The chain links TRBV5-1 to TRBJ1-6, with 7 bases aligning to TRBD1. The sequence was collected from a man younger than 35 who had recovered from COVID-19. CDR3 amino acids: CASSLGRQGSYNSPLHF. The CDR3 coding sequence is TGCGCCAGCAGCTTGGGCCGACAGGGCTCCTATAATTCACCCCTCCACTTT.